These 32 T cell receptor beta chains were all obtained from the same sample, sequenced in a study of control samples from healthy donors and cancer patients. Sequencing was performed with immunoSEQ multiplex PCR; in TCRdb, only in-frame clones are kept and a portion is missing. The data contain around 100,000 clones, about nine tenths of them singletons. Sequencing was carried out using blood. These receptors were collected from a woman under 30 in good health.

This chain uses TRBV11-2 with TRBJ2-5; 7 bases align to TRBD2. Germline trimming cut 1 base from V and 5 bases from J; bases unmatched to any gene: 7. The CDR3 totals 15 residues. Germline V gene sequence: CDR1 SGHAT, CDR2 FQNNGV. The CDR3 nucleotides are TGTGCCAGCAGCTTAGCGGGGGGTCGGCGGGAGACCCAGTACTTC. Its translation: CASSLAGGRRETQYF.

V is TRBV4-1 and J is TRBJ1-2; no firm D call. Germline V gene data show CDR1 as MGHRA and CDR2 as YSYEKL. This CDR3 comprises 14 residues. Trimming removed 0 bases from V and 8 bases from J, with 13 bases in between. CDR3 region: CASSQDQPQRGYTF. The CDR3 bases are TGCGCCAGCAGCCAAGACCAGCCCCAGCGGGGCTACACCTTC.

The V call is TRBV5-1, the J call TRBJ1-3; D is undetermined. The ends were cut back, 0 bases at V and 2 bases at J, with 12 bases in the middle. The germline V gene encodes CDR1 SGHRS and CDR2 YFSETQ. CDR3 length: 16 residues. The CDR3 bases are TGCGCCAGCAGCTTGGCCACGGGTTCTCCTGGAAACACCATATATTTT. Amino acids: CASSLATGSPGNTIYF.

This chain joins TRBV27 and TRBJ2-1; D remains unclear. This CDR3 has 15 amino acids. Germline assignment: CDR1 MNHEY and CDR2 SMNVEV (reference sequence). Trimming removed 1 base from V and 3 bases from J, with 10 bases in between. The CDR3: CASSLFQENYNEQFF. CDR3 nucleotides: TGTGCCAGCAGTTTATTTCAGGAAAACTACAATGAGCAGTTCTTC.

The chain employs TRBV7-9 and TRBJ1-2; D remains ambiguous. The CDR3 sequence is 14 residues long. V was trimmed by 4 bases and J by 7 bases, leaving 16 bases between them. Looked up from germline, CDR1 is SEHNR and CDR2 is FQNEAQ (reference sequence). The CDR3 nucleotides read TGTGCCAGCAGCTCCGAATCCGGTTTTTTTGGCTACACCTTC. Protein: CASSSESGFFGYTF.

The chain carries TRBV18 and TRBJ2-3; a possible D gene is TRBD1 (5 bases). From germline, CDR1 is KGHSH and CDR2 LQKENI. Trimming took off 4 bases at V and 1 base at J, with 12 bases between the two ends. The CDR3 extends over 15 amino acids. CDR3 sequence: CASSQTAQGTDTQYF. The CDR3 nucleotides read TGTGCCAGCTCACAGACAGCCCAAGGCACAGATACGCAGTATTTT.

V gene TRBV4-1 combines with J gene TRBJ2-2, with 11 bases fitting TRBD1. The CDR3 length is 20 residues. Trimming at V came to 0 bases and at J to 0 bases, leaving 9 bases not matched to a gene. Germline CDR1 is MGHRA and CDR2 is YSYEKL. CDR3 protein: CASSQEWPGQGDSNTGELFF. The CDR3 DNA reads as TGCGCCAGCAGCCAAGAATGGCCGGGACAGGGGGATTCGAACACCGGGGAGCTGTTTTTT.

The sample holds one count of this clone. The chain recombines TRBV6-5 with TRBJ1-6, with D possibly TRBD1 on 5 matching bases. Germline V gene data show CDR1 as MNHEY and CDR2 as SVGAGI. The V end was cut by 11 bases, the J end by 8 bases, with 19 bases between. This CDR3 is 14 amino acids long. The CDR3, as DNA: TGTGCCGGGGGGGTTGGGAGGTCTTATTCACCCCTCCACTTT. This codes for CAGGVGRSYSPLHF.

J is TRBJ2-7 and V is TRBV12-3 or TRBV12-4, with a weak D call TRBD1 (6 bases). V was trimmed by 0 bases and J by 4 bases, leaving 7 bases between them. The CDR3 has 13 amino acids. CDR3 sequence (DNA): TGTGCCAGCAGTTTAGCGGGGACATACGAGCAGTACTTC. Residues: CASSLAGTYEQYF.

V and J are TRBV4-1 and TRBJ2-3; D possibly corresponds to TRBD2 (6 bases). The length of the CDR3 is 17 residues. The V end lost 0 bases, the J end lost 2 bases, and 15 bases lay between the germline ends. Germline assignment: CDR1 MGHRA and CDR2 YSYEKL. In DNA form, the CDR3 reads TGCGCCAGCAGCCAAGATGGAGGGAGGAAACCCACAGATACGCAGTATTTT. Translated, it gives CASSQDGGRKPTDTQYF.

This clone occurred a few times. The rearrangement joins TRBV29-1 to TRBJ2-7; 9 bases fit TRBD1. The junction had 8 bases not matched to a gene; V was cut back by 4 bases and J by 7 bases. The CDR3 has 13 amino acids. Germline loops: CDR1 SQVTM, CDR2 ANQGSEA. CDR3 protein: CSVVGTGLLEQYF. CDR3 in DNA: TGCAGCGTTGTAGGGACAGGGCTTTTGGAGCAGTACTTC.

The chain carries TRBV3-1 (or the pseudogene TRBV3-2) and TRBJ1-4, with TRBD1 as a possible D gene (6 bases). Trimming pared 5 bases from V and 8 bases from J, leaving 18 bases between. Germline V CDR1 and CDR2: LGHDT, YNNKEL (reference sequence). The CDR3 contains 15 residues. The CDR3 bases are TGTGCCAGCAGCACCGAGGGGGGCGGGGAAGAAAAACTGTTTTTT. Protein: CASSTEGGGEEKLFF.

The chain is built from TRBV9 and TRBJ2-3; maybe TRBD2 (6 bases). V lost 0 bases and J lost 6, with 8 bases in between. CDR3 size: 13 residues. Germline lookup yields CDR1 SGDLS and CDR2 YYNGEE. The CDR3: CASSVGAGDTQYF. DNA of the CDR3: TGTGCCAGCAGCGTAGGGGCGGGGGATACGCAGTATTTT.

The gene calls are TRBV12-5 and TRBJ2-1, with TRBD2 matching 7 bases. The CDR3 is made up of 18 amino acids. V gave up 1 base and J gave up 3 bases; unmatched junction bases: 12. Germline V gene lookup returns CDR1 LGHNT and CDR2 FRNRAP. The CDR3 DNA reads as TGTGCTAGTGGTTTGGCATATTCAGGCGGGGACTACTACAATGAGCAGTTCTTC. Amino acids: CASGLAYSGGDYYNEQFF.

This chain joins TRBV4-2 and TRBJ1-4; D is undetermined. Germline V gene data show CDR1 as LGHNA and CDR2 as YNFKEQ. This CDR3 is 14 amino acids long. The V end was cut by 1 base, the J end by 7 bases, with 10 bases between. The CDR3 region is CASSQVGRGEKLFF. Written as DNA, the CDR3 is TGTGCCAGCAGCCAAGTTGGACGAGGTGAAAAACTGTTTTTT.

The J gene is TRBJ2-1, the V gene TRBV19; 9 nucleotides agree with TRBD1. V shed 7 bases and J 8 bases; nucleotides not matched to a gene: 12. The CDR3 is made up of 15 amino acids. The germline CDR1 and CDR2 sequences are LNHDA and SQIVND (reference sequence). The CDR3 spells CASTLLGTGNHEQFF. The DNA of the CDR3 is TGTGCCAGTACCTTACTGGGGACAGGGAATCATGAGCAGTTCTTC.

The chain is built from TRBV5-4 and TRBJ1-1, with unresolved D. The V gene's germline CDR1 is SGHNT and CDR2 YYREEE (reference sequence). V shed 3 bases and J shed 0 bases, with 3 bases lying between them. The CDR3 extends over 12 amino acids. The CDR3 nucleotides read TGTGCCAGCAGCTGGGTGAACACTGAAGCTTTCTTT. Protein sequence: CASSWVNTEAFF.

The CDR3 sequence: CASSFGTSSGLKNIQYF. The CDR3 nucleotides are TGTGCCAGCAGCTTTGGGACTAGCTCGGGGCTGAAAAACATTCAGTACTTC. V gene TRBV28 combines with J gene TRBJ2-4; 9 bases map to TRBD2. Trimming took 6 bases from V and 4 from J; bases not matched to a gene: 13. The CDR3 has 17 residues. Germline assignment: CDR1 MDHEN and CDR2 SYDVKM.

The CDR3 region is CASSLTGEETQYF. The CDR3 DNA reads TGTGCCAGCAGCTTGACGGGGGAAGAGACCCAGTACTTC. The V call is TRBV5-6, the J call TRBJ2-5; D perhaps matches TRBD2 (6 bases). This CDR3 has 13 residues. V was clipped by 1 base and J by 3 bases, with 7 bases between them. Germline CDR1 and CDR2: SGHDT and YYEEEE.

The genes are TRBV6-1 and TRBJ1-2, with 8 nucleotides matching TRBD1. The CDR3 extends over 15 amino acids. V was clipped by 3 bases and J by 6 bases; unmatched bases: 9. Germline lookup yields CDR1 MNHNS and CDR2 SASEGT. CDR3 loop: CASSDAGQGMDGYTF. The CDR3 DNA follows: TGTGCCAGCAGTGACGCTGGACAGGGTATGGATGGCTACACCTTC.

The chain uses TRBV6-5 and TRBJ1-6; D gene uncertain. V was trimmed by 10 bases and J by 4 bases, leaving 11 bases between them. The germline V gene encodes CDR1 MNHEY and CDR2 SVGAGI. This CDR3 has 13 amino acids. The CDR3 loop is CATGLTYNSPLHF. The CDR3 bases are TGTGCCACAGGACTGACTTATAATTCACCCCTCCACTTT.

The chain joins TRBV18 to TRBJ1-1, with a possible D match to TRBD1 (5 bases). CDR3 size: 18 residues. Between the trimmed V and J ends, which lost 0 bases and 0 bases, there was a span of 17 bases. Germline values: CDR1 KGHSH, CDR2 LQKENI. Here the CDR3 DNA reads TGTGCCAGCTCACCACCGTGGCAGGGCCGGGGATTGAACACTGAAGCTTTCTTT. Residues: CASSPPWQGRGLNTEAFF.

The J gene is TRBJ2-1, the V gene TRBV24-1; D may be TRBD1 (6 bases). The CDR3 is made up of 14 amino acids. In germline, CDR1 is KGHDR, CDR2 SFDVKD. Trimming took 1 base from V and 5 from J, leaving 8 bases between them. CDR3 region: CATSDLGQNNEQFF. CDR3 in DNA: TGTGCCACCAGTGATTTAGGACAGAACAATGAGCAGTTCTTC.

This chain connects TRBV27 to TRBJ1-6; D possibly corresponds to TRBD1 (5 bases). The CDR3 runs 12 residues. Germline CDR1 MNHEY, CDR2 SMNVEV (reference sequence). With 4 bases removed from V and 11 bases from J, the gap between germline ends came to 9 bases. CDR3 coding DNA: TGTGCCAGCAGTTCAGGGCGGACACCCCTCCACTTT. It yields the protein CASSSGRTPLHF.

The table lists this clone with a count of one. This rearrangement joins TRBV6-5 to TRBJ2-1; 7 bases agree with TRBD2. Losses at the gene ends were 6 bases for V and 10 bases for J; bases not matched to a gene: 15. Germline CDR1 and CDR2: MNHEY and SVGAGI. The CDR3 consists of 15 residues. The CDR3 nucleotides are TGTGCCAGCAGCCCCGGGGGGACCATTCACCTAGAGCAGTTCTTC. This codes for CASSPGGTIHLEQFF.

This rearrangement joins TRBV2 to TRBJ2-3; 8 positions agree with TRBD1. Germline lookup yields CDR1 SNHLY and CDR2 FYNNEI. The length of the CDR3 is 14 residues. The ends lost 6 bases at V and 8 bases at J; junction bases unmatched: 10. The CDR3 loop is CASRATGEGSTQYF. CDR3 bases: TGTGCCAGCAGGGCGACAGGGGAAGGTAGTACGCAGTATTTT.

The J gene is TRBJ1-2, the V gene TRBV12-3 or TRBV12-4; maybe TRBD1 (6 bases). V was shortened by 6 bases and J by 6 bases, with 14 bases between the two germline ends. This CDR3 has 13 residues. The CDR3 reads CASSRQVADGYTF. DNA for the CDR3: TGTGCCAGCAGCCGACAGGTAGCCGATGGCTACACCTTC.

The chain employs TRBV9 and TRBJ1-1; D is unresolved. V shed 1 base and J shed 4 bases, with 8 bases lying between them. The CDR3 covers 13 residues. CDR1 SGDLS and CDR2 YYNGEE come from the germline V gene. The CDR3, as DNA: TGTGCCAGCAGCGTACGGTCGAGCACTGAAGCTTTCTTT. Its protein product is CASSVRSSTEAFF.

This chain joins TRBV27 and TRBJ1-2; D remains ambiguous. V was clipped by 0 bases and J by 4 bases, with 6 bases between them. Germline CDR1 reads MNHEY; CDR2 reads SMNVEV (reference sequence). The CDR3 is 13 amino acids. The CDR3 DNA reads as TGTGCCAGCAGTTTATCGGGCGGCTATGGCTACACCTTC. This gives the protein CASSLSGGYGYTF.

This chain uses TRBV5-1 with TRBJ1-1; 10 bases agree with TRBD1. The CDR3 consists of 13 residues. The V gene's germline CDR1 is SGHRS and CDR2 YFSETQ. V was pared by 8 bases and J by 2 bases, with 3 bases of the junction left unmatched. The DNA for the CDR3 is TGCGCCAGGGGGGACAGGGGTAACACTGAAGCTTTCTTT. Protein: CARGDRGNTEAFF. The complete variable domain, with remaining parts taken from reference TRBV5-1 and TRBJ1-1, reads KAGVTQTPRYLIKTRGQQVTLSCSPISGHRSVSWYQQTPGQGLQFLFEYFSETQRNKGNFPGRFSGRQFSNSRSEMNVSTLELGDSALYLCARGDRGNTEAFFGQGTRLTVV.

This clone was counted a single time. The V gene is TRBV5-1, the J gene TRBJ2-6; TRBD1 or TRBD2 may be the D gene (5 bases each). The germline V gene encodes CDR1 SGHRS and CDR2 YFSETQ. Between the trimmed V and J ends, which lost 2 bases and 0 bases, there was a span of 6 bases. The CDR3 has 15 amino acids. The CDR3 DNA is TGCGCCAGCAGCTTTGGGGGCTCTGGGGCCAACGTCCTGACTTTC. Protein product: CASSFGGSGANVLTF.

The count of this clone is one. This chain uses TRBV10-3 with TRBJ2-2; perhaps TRBD1 as D (6 bases). Germline V gene lookup returns CDR1 ENHRY and CDR2 SYGVKD. The CDR3 length is 13 residues. Trimming took 3 bases from V and 5 from J, leaving 7 bases between them. CDR3 bases: TGTGCCATCAGTGAACAGGGAACCGGGGAGCTGTTTTTT. This codes for CAISEQGTGELFF.